The 21 T cell receptor beta chains given below trace back to one sample, sequenced in a study of a mutant IDH1 vaccine in newly diagnosed glioma. Clones were sequenced by immunoSEQ multiplex PCR, and TCRdb holds only the in-frame ones, with some missing. The sample records tens of thousands of clones, approximately 91% being singletons. As to time point: baseline, week 1 (first vaccination visit). Treatment given: pre-vaccination baseline after standard-of-care therapy. The material was PBMCs, obtained from a glioma patient treated with radiotherapy, temozolomide or both. The receptors here all came from a man aged 25-45 years with glioma.

The chain has TRBV29-1 and TRBJ2-7, with D perhaps matching TRBD1 (5 bases). The germline gives CDR1 SQVTM, CDR2 ANQGSEA. The CDR3 runs to 12 residues. Deletions cut 1 base from V and 3 bases from J, with 7 bases between. The CDR3 coding sequence is TGCAGCGTTGAAGCAGGGTACTACGAGCAGTACTTC. This codes for CSVEAGYYEQYF.

CDR3 bases: TGCGCCAGCAGCTTGGAAACAGGGCAGCAAACTGAAGCTTTCTTT. This gives the protein CASSLETGQQTEAFF. The gene calls are TRBV5-1 and TRBJ1-1, with D possibly TRBD1 on 6 matching bases. The germline V and J ends were trimmed by 0 bases and 5 bases, with 14 bases remaining between them. The CDR3 length is 15 residues. Germline V gene data show CDR1 as SGHRS and CDR2 as YFSETQ.

The chain joins TRBV18 to TRBJ1-2; 7 bases line up with TRBD1. Trimming cost V 6 bases and J 3 bases; bases outside gene matches: 7. Germline V gives CDR1 KGHSH, CDR2 LQKENI. CDR3 length: 14 amino acids. The CDR3 DNA follows: TGTGCCAGCTCTCCCCTCGACAGGGACTATGGCTACACCTTC. It encodes CASSPLDRDYGYTF.

The V and J genes are TRBV7-9 and TRBJ2-7; 8 bases are shared with TRBD1. This CDR3 spans 15 amino acids. Trimming at V came to 2 bases and at J to 3 bases, leaving 6 bases not matched to a gene. The germline CDR1 and CDR2 sequences are SEHNR and FQNEAQ (reference sequence). This CDR3 is CASSLFGDRNYEQYF. The DNA for the CDR3 is TGTGCCAGCAGCTTATTCGGGGACAGGAACTACGAGCAGTACTTC. The variable domain in full, completed from reference TRBV7-9 and TRBJ2-7, reads DTGVSQNPRHKITKRGQNVTFRCDPISEHNRLYWYRQTLGQGPEFLTYFQNEAQLEKSRLLSDRFSAERPKGSFSTLEIQRTEQGDSAMYLCASSLFGDRNYEQYFGPGTRLTVT.

V gene TRBV19 combines with J gene TRBJ1-5; TRBD1 matches 8 bases. Germline CDR1 LNHDA, CDR2 SQIVND (reference sequence). The CDR3 length is 15 residues. The junction had 11 bases not matched to a gene; V was cut back by 7 bases and J by 6 bases. The CDR3 is CASTTGENWVQPQHF. CDR3 bases: TGTGCCAGTACGACAGGGGAGAATTGGGTTCAGCCCCAGCATTTT.

The chain uses TRBV5-1 and TRBJ1-2, with D maybe TRBD1 (5 bases). CDR3 length: 15 residues. The germline V gene has CDR1 SGHRS and CDR2 YFSETQ. V dropped 0 bases and J dropped 3 bases, with 12 bases sitting between them. CDR3 loop: CASSLAGSRDYGYTF. CDR3 sequence (DNA): TGCGCCAGCAGCTTGGCCGGCAGCAGGGACTATGGCTACACCTTC.

The V call is TRBV18, the J call TRBJ1-5, with a weak D call TRBD1 (5 bases). V shed 8 bases and J shed 8 bases, with 16 bases lying between them. The CDR3 extends over 13 amino acids. CDR1 and CDR2 (germline): KGHSH, LQKENI. The DNA of the CDR3 is TGTGCCAGCCAAAGGGACGGGAGCGAGCCCCAGCATTTT. Its translation is CASQRDGSEPQHF.

This clone appeared once. The chain has TRBV7-9 and TRBJ2-7, with TRBD1 identical over 7 bases. Germline V CDR1 and CDR2: SEHNR, FQNEAQ (reference sequence). V shed 7 bases, J shed 1 base, and the junction held 4 bases outside the gene matches. This CDR3 region has 13 residues. The CDR3 spells CASTLTGSYEQYF. DNA for the CDR3: TGTGCCAGCACCCTGACAGGGTCCTACGAGCAGTACTTC.

This clone was observed a few times. The V and J genes are TRBV19 and TRBJ1-2; possible D gene TRBD1, 5 bases. CDR1 LNHDA and CDR2 SQIVND come from the germline V gene (reference sequence). Trimming left V 7 bases short and J 3 bases short, with 15 bases between. CDR3 size: 14 residues. DNA for the CDR3: TGTGCCAGTAACCGGCCGGGACTCCACTATGGCTACACCTTC. It codes for CASNRPGLHYGYTF.

The chain employs TRBV10-3 and TRBJ2-2; D is possibly TRBD1 (5 bases). Trimming removed 5 bases from V and 9 bases from J, with 13 bases in between. This CDR3 is built from 13 residues. Germline V CDR1 and CDR2: ENHRY, SYGVKD. The DNA of the CDR3 is TGTGCCATCAGTCCCAGGGTAGGCCGGGAGCTGTTTTTT. It encodes CAISPRVGRELFF.

The chain recombines TRBV10-1 with TRBJ2-6; 13 bases fit TRBD2. J gave up 3 bases and V 7 bases, and 9 bases lay outside the gene matches. CDR3 length: 18 amino acids. Germline values: CDR1 WNHNN, CDR2 SYGVQD (reference sequence). The CDR3 loop is CASIRLAGGRVGANVLTF. CDR3 in DNA: TGCGCCAGCATCCGACTAGCGGGAGGTCGAGTTGGGGCCAACGTCCTGACTTTC.

This sequence joins TRBV19 and TRBJ1-5; D remains unclear. V lost 3 bases, J lost 0 bases, and 9 bases lay in between. CDR1 and CDR2 (germline): LNHDA, SQIVND (reference sequence). The CDR3 consists of 15 residues. The DNA of the CDR3 is TGTGCCAGTAGTATCGCGGATTTTAGCAATCAGCCCCAGCATTTT. Amino acid sequence: CASSIADFSNQPQHF.

The chain links TRBV6-5 to TRBJ2-7; D not certain. CDR3 length: 15 residues. The germline gives CDR1 MNHEY, CDR2 SVGAGI. Trimming removed 0 bases at V and 3 bases at J, with 12 bases between. CDR3 nucleotides: TGTGCCAGCAGTTACTCGCAATACAAACACTACGAGCAGTACTTC. Residues: CASSYSQYKHYEQYF.

The gene calls are TRBV5-1 and TRBJ2-3, with D unresolved. V lost 0 bases and J lost 0, with 11 bases in between. This CDR3 contains 16 residues. CDR1 is SGHRS, CDR2 YFSETQ, per germline. CDR3 loop: CASSLGAGQSTDTQYF. In nucleotides, the CDR3 is TGCGCCAGCAGCTTGGGTGCCGGGCAAAGCACAGATACGCAGTATTTT. Full variable domain (missing parts from reference TRBV5-1 and TRBJ2-3): KAGVTQTPRYLIKTRGQQVTLSCSPISGHRSVSWYQQTPGQGLQFLFEYFSETQRNKGNFPGRFSGRQFSNSRSEMNVSTLELGDSALYLCASSLGAGQSTDTQYFGPGTRLTVL.

The rearrangement joins TRBV6-4 to TRBJ2-1; 12 bases are shared with TRBD1. The CDR3 has 15 residues. The V gene's germline CDR1 is MRHNA and CDR2 SNTAGT. After removal of 5 bases from V and 7 bases from J, the junction contained 6 bases not matched to a gene. The CDR3 sequence is CASSPGTGGGNEQFF. DNA of the CDR3: TGTGCCAGCAGTCCCGGGACAGGGGGCGGAAATGAGCAGTTCTTC.

The chain is built from TRBV15 and TRBJ1-5; D gene ambiguous. Germline V lookup: CDR1 LNHNV, CDR2 YYDKDF (reference sequence). The CDR3 loop spans 15 amino acids. V gave up 0 bases and J gave up 7 bases, with 13 bases separating them. This CDR3 is CATSRDRREGQPQHF. The CDR3 bases are TGTGCCACCAGCAGAGATAGACGGGAGGGCCAGCCCCAGCATTTT.

The gene calls are TRBV27 and TRBJ1-1; weak D call: TRBD1 (5 bases). This CDR3 region has 15 residues. Per the germline V gene, CDR1 is MNHEY and CDR2 is SMNVEV (reference sequence). The V end lost 5 bases, the J end lost 0 bases, and 13 bases lay between the germline ends. In DNA, the CDR3 is TGTGCCAGCAGTCACCGTGAGACAGTGAACACTGAAGCTTTCTTT. Translation: CASSHRETVNTEAFF.

V and J are TRBV18 and TRBJ1-1; possibly TRBD1 for D (6 bases). The ends were cut back, 3 bases at V and 6 bases at J, with 14 bases in the middle. Germline V gives CDR1 KGHSH, CDR2 LQKENI. CDR3 size: 14 residues. CDR3 coding DNA: TGTGCCAGCTCACCTACAGGGTTGGATCCTGAAGCTTTCTTT. Translated, it gives CASSPTGLDPEAFF.

The V call is TRBV28, the J call TRBJ2-7, with TRBD1 identical over 9 bases. Germline assignment: CDR1 MDHEN and CDR2 SYDVKM. Germline trimming cut 7 bases from V and 2 bases from J; bases unmatched to any gene: 6. The CDR3 has 14 amino acids. CDR3 in DNA: TGTGCCAGCACCCTGACAGGGGGACCCTACGAGCAGTACTTC. This encodes CASTLTGGPYEQYF.

This clone was found once. This chain links TRBV5-6 with TRBJ2-6; no clear D gene. CDR3 length: 16 residues. CDR1 is SGHDT, CDR2 YYEEEE, per germline. The germline V and J ends were trimmed by 5 bases and 0 bases, with 12 bases remaining between them. CDR3 protein: CASSPTESSGANVLTF. In DNA form, the CDR3 reads TGTGCCAGCAGTCCCACAGAGAGCTCTGGGGCCAACGTCCTGACTTTC.

This chain links TRBV7-2 with TRBJ1-4, with a tentative D call TRBD1 (6 bases). V lost 3 bases, J lost 7 bases, and 12 bases lay in between. The CDR3 has 14 amino acids. Germline V lookup: CDR1 SGHTA, CDR2 FQGNSA. In nucleotides, the CDR3 is TGTGCCAGCAGCTTCATTGGGGGCGGTGAAAAACTGTTTTTT. This gives the protein CASSFIGGGEKLFF.